The 4 T cell receptor beta chains below all came from one sample that was sequenced in a study of blood T cell repertoires in COVID-19. Profiled with immunoSEQ multiplex PCR; TCRdb holds only in-frame clones, not every one. The repertoire holds about 230,000 clones, with around four fifths as singletons. The material sequenced was peripheral blood. These receptors were obtained from a woman in her seventies with active or convalescent COVID-19.

The chain carries TRBV7-2 and TRBJ1-5, with 9 bases identical to TRBD1. The CDR3 is 15 amino acids. J gave up 3 bases and V 4 bases, and 4 bases lay outside the gene matches. CDR1 is SGHTA, CDR2 FQGNSA, per germline. CDR3 residues: CASSSRTGDNQPQHF. CDR3 sequence (DNA): TGTGCCAGCAGCTCCAGGACAGGGGACAATCAGCCCCAGCATTTT.

The chain carries TRBV19 and TRBJ1-6, with 7 bases that match TRBD1. The germline CDR1 and CDR2 sequences are LNHDA and SQIVND (reference sequence). The length of the CDR3 is 16 residues. The ends lost 7 bases at V and 6 bases at J; junction bases unmatched: 12. CDR3 coding DNA: TGTGCCAGTACAGGGGGACAGAGGAACTTTAATTCACCCCTCCACTTT. Translation: CASTGGQRNFNSPLHF.

This chain connects TRBV5-6 to TRBJ2-5, with TRBD2 matching over 7 bases. The V segment lost 4 bases and the J segment 5 bases; nucleotides outside the gene matches: 14. This CDR3 has 16 amino acids. Germline CDR1 is SGHDT and CDR2 is YYEEEE. The CDR3 is CASSPGDRPRGETQYF. The CDR3 coding sequence is TGTGCCAGCAGCCCGGGAGACAGACCGCGGGGGGAGACCCAGTACTTC. The full variable domain, with the rest looked up from reference TRBV5-6 and TRBJ2-5, is DAGVTQSPTHLIKTRGQQVTLRCSPKSGHDTVSWYQQALGQGPQFIFQYYEEEERQRGNFPDRFSGHQFPNYSSELNVNALLLGDSALYLCASSPGDRPRGETQYFGPGTRLLVL.

The DNA of the CDR3 is TGTGCCAGCAGCCTATCGATTGACAGGGGAGAGACCCAGTACTTC. Its protein product is CASSLSIDRGETQYF. The genes are TRBV7-7 and TRBJ2-5, with 8 bases lining up with TRBD1. The junction had 9 bases not matched to a gene; V was cut back by 5 bases and J by 4 bases. The CDR3 spans 15 residues. Per germline, CDR1 SSHAT and CDR2 FNYEAQ (reference sequence).